This T cell receptor (beta chain) was sequenced in a study of blood T cell repertoires in COVID-19. V shed 1 base and J 0 bases; nucleotides not matched to a gene: 10. Germline values: CDR1 SGHVS, CDR2 FQNEAQ. The CDR3 covers 19 residues. Only in-frame clones appear in the TCRdb table, and some are missing; sequencing was by immunoSEQ multiplex PCR. The sample yields roughly 130,000 clones, about four fifths seen once. The sample consisted of PBMCs or T cells enriched from blood (not recorded which). The TCR originated in a man aged 50 to 59 who had recovered from COVID-19. The genes are TRBV7-8 and TRBJ2-3, with 10 nucleotides matching TRBD2. For the CDR3, the DNA is TGTGCCAGCAGCTTAGTGGGACTAGCGTATAGGAGAAGCACAGATACGCAGTATTTT. Protein product: CASSLVGLAYRRSTDTQYF.